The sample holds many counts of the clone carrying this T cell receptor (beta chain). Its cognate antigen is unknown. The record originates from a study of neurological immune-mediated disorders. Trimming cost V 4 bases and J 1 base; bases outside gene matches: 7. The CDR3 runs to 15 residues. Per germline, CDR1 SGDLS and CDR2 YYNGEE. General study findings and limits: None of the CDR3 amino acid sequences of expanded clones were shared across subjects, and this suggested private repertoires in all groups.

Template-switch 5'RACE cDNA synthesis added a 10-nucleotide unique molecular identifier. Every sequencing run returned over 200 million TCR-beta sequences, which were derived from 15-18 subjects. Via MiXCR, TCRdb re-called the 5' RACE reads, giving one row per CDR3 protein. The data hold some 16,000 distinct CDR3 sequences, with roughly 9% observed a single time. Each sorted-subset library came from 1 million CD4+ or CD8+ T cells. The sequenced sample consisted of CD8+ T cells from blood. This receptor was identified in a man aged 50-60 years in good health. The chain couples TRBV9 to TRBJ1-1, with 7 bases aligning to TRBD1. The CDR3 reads CASSSSRTGNTEAFF. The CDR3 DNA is TGTGCCAGCAGCTCTTCCAGGACAGGGAACACTGAAGCTTTCTTT.